This T cell receptor beta chain was sequenced in a study of blood T cell repertoires in COVID-19. Study information: The samples span acute and convalescent COVID-19 from the United States, Italy and Spain. The cDNA or gDNA used as material had been derived from T cells, B-cell-depleted T cells, or PBMCs.

Measured with immunoSEQ multiplex PCR; TCRdb has only the in-frame clones, and not every one. Here the sample spans roughly 120,000 clones, over 75% being singletons. The germline V gene has CDR1 LGHNA and CDR2 YSLEER. This CDR3 is 13 amino acids long. V gave up 0 bases and J gave up 11 bases, with 12 bases separating them. The clonotype originates from a man between 60 and 70 years old with acute or convalescent COVID-19. The sequenced sample was peripheral blood. The chain joins TRBV4-3 to TRBJ2-3, with D maybe TRBD2 (5 bases). In nucleotides, the CDR3 is TGCGCCAGCAGCCAAGATCGGCGGGTGGGGCAGTATTTT. Translated: CASSQDRRVGQYF.